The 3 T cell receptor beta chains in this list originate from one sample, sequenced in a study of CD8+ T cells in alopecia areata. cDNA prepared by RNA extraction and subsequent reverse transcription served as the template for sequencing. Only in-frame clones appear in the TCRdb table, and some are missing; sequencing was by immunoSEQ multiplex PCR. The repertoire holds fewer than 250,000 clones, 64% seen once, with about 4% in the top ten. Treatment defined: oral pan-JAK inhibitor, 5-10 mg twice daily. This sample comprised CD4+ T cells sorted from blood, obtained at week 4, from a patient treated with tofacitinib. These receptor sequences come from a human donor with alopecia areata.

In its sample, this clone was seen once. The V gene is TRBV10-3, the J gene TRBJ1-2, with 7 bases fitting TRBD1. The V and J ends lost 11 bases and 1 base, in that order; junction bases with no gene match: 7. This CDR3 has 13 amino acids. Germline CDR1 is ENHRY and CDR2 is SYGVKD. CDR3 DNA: TGTGCCGCCGGGGGGGACAGTAACTATGGCTACACCTTC. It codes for CAAGGDSNYGYTF.

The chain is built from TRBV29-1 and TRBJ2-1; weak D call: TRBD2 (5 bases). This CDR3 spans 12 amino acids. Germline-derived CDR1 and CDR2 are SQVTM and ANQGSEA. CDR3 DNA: TGCACCTACAACCGGGGCTACAATGAGCAGTTCTTC. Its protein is CTYNRGYNEQFF.

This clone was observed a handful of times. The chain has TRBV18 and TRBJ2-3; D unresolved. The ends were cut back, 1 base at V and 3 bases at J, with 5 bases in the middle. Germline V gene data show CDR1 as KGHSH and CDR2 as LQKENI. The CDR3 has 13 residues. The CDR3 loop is CASSPHKTDTQYF. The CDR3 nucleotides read TGTGCCAGCTCACCACACAAAACAGATACGCAGTATTTT.